These T cell receptor beta chains were read from a single sample in a study of control samples from healthy donors and cancer patients. Method: immunoSEQ multiplex PCR; TCRdb's copy keeps in-frame clones and lacks some. The repertoire includes 170,000 or so clones, around 92% of them detected once, and around 2% sits in the top ten. Sequenced: blood. The receptors shown here come from a woman between 40 and 50 years old in good health. The CDR3 runs from the conserved cysteine through the conserved F or W. A D gene is named only where the DNA matches it firmly. Some rows mark clone size as missing; the rest say once, few, many or name a class of expanded clone.

abundance,d_gene,v_gene,j_gene,len,CDR3aa,CDR3nt
once,-,TRBV5-1,TRBJ2-2,15,CASSPTGANTGELFF,TGCGCCAGCAGCCCGACAGGAGCCAACACCGGGGAGCTGTTTTTT
-,TRBD1,TRBV5-1,TRBJ1-1,15,CASSNGQGMNTEAFF,TGCGCCAGCAGCAATGGACAGGGTATGAACACTGAAGCTTTCTTT
-,-,TRBV6-5,TRBJ1-1,13,CASRLEVNTEAFF,TGTGCCAGCAGGTTGGAAGTGAACACTGAAGCTTTCTTT
-,-,TRBV6-1,TRBJ1-2,13,CASSEDNGGGYTF,TGTGCCAGCAGTGAAGATAACGGTGGTGGCTACACCTTC
once,-,TRBV11-2,TRBJ2-2,14,CASSASGNTGELFF,TGTGCCAGCAGCGCCTCAGGGAACACCGGGGAGCTGTTTTTT
-,-,TRBV19,TRBJ1-3,16,CASSTSGTISGNTIYF,TGTGCCAGTAGTACCTCCGGGACGATCTCTGGAAACACCATATATTTT
-,-,TRBV19,TRBJ2-1,16,CASSTEVWVSRSEQFF,TGTGCCAGTAGTACTGAGGTTTGGGTCTCTCGCAGTGAGCAGTTCTTC
few,-,TRBV6-1,TRBJ2-1,13,CASSELGYHEQFF,TGTGCCAGCAGTGAACTAGGTTACCATGAGCAGTTCTTC
-,-,TRBV19,TRBJ1-2,15,CASSEDGTANYGYTF,TGTGCCAGTAGTGAGGACGGGACGGCTAACTATGGCTACACCTTC
few,-,TRBV10-3,TRBJ1-5,13,CATQESSNQPQHF,TGTGCCACTCAAGAGTCTTCGAATCAGCCCCAGCATTTT
-,TRBD1,TRBV12-3/TRBV12-4,TRBJ1-1,13,CAIPGQANTEAFF,TGTGCCATTCCGGGACAGGCGAACACTGAAGCTTTCTTT
-,-,TRBV19,TRBJ1-2,13,CASRIPGSYGYTF,TGTGCCAGTAGAATCCCAGGTAGCTATGGCTACACCTTC
-,TRBD1,TRBV7-2,TRBJ1-5,17,CASSLATGGRDRWTQHF,TGTGCCAGCAGCTTAGCAACCGGGGGGCGGGACAGGTGGACCCAGCATTTT
-,TRBD2,TRBV2,TRBJ2-7,15,CASSRGGPQVHEQYF,TGTGCCAGCTCCCGCGGGGGTCCACAGGTTCACGAGCAGTACTTC
-,-,TRBV5-6,TRBJ2-1,13,CASSFYSHNEQFF,TGTGCCAGCAGCTTTTACAGCCACAATGAGCAGTTCTTC
-,-,TRBV7-2,TRBJ1-1,16,CASSLDLGISRTEAFF,TGTGCCAGCAGCTTAGATTTGGGGATCTCACGCACTGAAGCTTTCTTT
once,-,TRBV5-1,TRBJ2-2,15,CASNQVGDAAGELFF,TGCGCCAGCAATCAAGTGGGGGACGCGGCCGGGGAGCTGTTTTTT
-,-,TRBV5-1,TRBJ1-2,14,CASSLETGWDGYTF,TGCGCCAGCAGCTTGGAAACAGGGTGGGATGGCTACACCTTC
-,-,TRBV7-2,TRBJ2-2,17,CASSYRVMRVDTGELFF,TGTGCCAGCAGCTATCGCGTGATGCGGGTGGACACCGGGGAGCTGTTTTTT
-,TRBD1,TRBV29-1,TRBJ2-7,12,CSVKGAGYEQYF,TGCAGCGTTAAGGGGGCTGGCTACGAGCAGTACTTC
-,-,TRBV5-1,TRBJ1-4,14,CASSLAGSNEKLFF,TGCGCCAGCAGCTTGGCTGGGTCCAATGAAAAACTGTTTTTT
-,TRBD1,TRBV5-4,TRBJ1-1,14,CASSGPTGAAEAFF,TGTGCCAGCAGCGGCCCGACAGGGGCCGCTGAAGCTTTCTTT
-,TRBD2,TRBV5-4,TRBJ2-7,15,CASSSGGGASYEQYF,TGTGCCAGCAGTTCAGGCGGGGGGGCTTCCTACGAGCAGTACTTC
few,-,TRBV11-2,TRBJ2-2,14,CASSRLGATGELFF,TGTGCCAGCAGCCGATTAGGGGCAACCGGGGAGCTGTTTTTT
-,TRBD2,TRBV5-1,TRBJ2-3,15,CASSLATSGSDTQYF,TGCGCCAGCAGCTTGGCGACTAGCGGGTCAGATACGCAGTATTTT
-,TRBD1,TRBV6-5,TRBJ1-5,15,CASSSGGWGNQPQHF,TGTGCCAGCAGCTCAGGGGGCTGGGGCAATCAGCCCCAGCATTTT
-,-,TRBV28,TRBJ1-2,17,CASRQFFYATTGYGYTF,TGTGCCAGCAGACAATTCTTTTACGCGACCACGGGTTATGGCTACACCTTC
-,TRBD2,TRBV7-8,TRBJ2-1,19,CASSLWSASGASPDNEQFF,TGTGCCAGCAGCTTATGGTCGGCTAGCGGAGCCAGTCCTGACAATGAGCAGTTCTTC
-,-,TRBV12-5,TRBJ1-3,14,CASGSDRSGNTIYF,TGTGCTAGTGGTTCGGACCGCTCTGGAAACACCATATATTTT
-,TRBD1,TRBV7-2,TRBJ1-4,15,CASSWRGQGEEKLFF,TGTGCCAGCAGCTGGCGGGGACAGGGCGAGGAAAAACTGTTTTTT
-,-,TRBV4-2,TRBJ1-4,16,CASSQDPGTPNEKLFF,TGTGCCAGCAGCCAAGATCCCGGGACTCCTAATGAAAAACTGTTTTTT
-,TRBD1,TRBV11-2,TRBJ1-1,14,CASSLAGGLGEAFF,TGTGCCAGCAGCTTAGCAGGGGGTCTGGGTGAAGCTTTCTTT
few,TRBD2,TRBV18,TRBJ2-2,16,CASSTRTGGDTGELFF,TGTGCCAGCTCAACGAGGACGGGAGGCGACACCGGGGAGCTGTTTTTT
-,-,TRBV29-1,TRBJ1-1,13,CSVVRTANTEAFF,TGCAGCGTTGTAAGGACGGCGAACACTGAAGCTTTCTTT
-,-,TRBV7-2,TRBJ2-3,14,CASSQTGSTDTQYF,TGTGCCAGCAGCCAAACTGGTAGCACAGATACGCAGTATTTT
-,TRBD2,TRBV11-3,TRBJ2-1,13,CASSLVAGGEQFF,TGTGCCAGCAGCTTAGTTGCGGGGGGCGAGCAGTTCTTC
once,TRBD2,TRBV3-1/TRBV3-2,TRBJ2-3,16,CASSHSAGGRTDTQYF,TGTGCCAGCAGCCATTCGGCGGGGGGGCGCACAGATACGCAGTATTTT